The 4 T cell receptor beta chains below all came from one sample that was sequenced in a study of CD4 T cells in relation to SARS-CoV-2 and coronaviruses. CD4+ T cells from unexposed donors were obtained before the COVID-19 pandemic (2011-2018). The cells were cultured for less than twelve days before CD4+ T cells were isolated. Some clones are missing from TCRdb's copy, which holds only in-frame ones; the method was immunoSEQ multiplex PCR. The sample shows approximately 30,000 clones, 74% of them seen only once. Antigens of these TCRs are unknown. The sequenced sample was CD4+ T cells from PBMCs, cultured in vitro. The receptors were sampled from a human donor in good health.

V and J are TRBV9 and TRBJ2-2; D remains unclear. Germline V gene sequence: CDR1 SGDLS, CDR2 YYNGEE. The CDR3 totals 13 residues. V lost 5 bases to trimming and J lost 4 bases, with 9 bases between them. CDR3 protein: CASSLGRTGELFF. In nucleotides, the CDR3 is TGTGCCAGCAGTTTAGGGCGCACCGGGGAGCTGTTTTTT.

The gene calls are TRBV28 and TRBJ1-1, with D perhaps matching TRBD1 (6 bases). Trimming took off 3 bases at V and 3 bases at J, with 11 bases between the two ends. The germline gives CDR1 MDHEN, CDR2 SYDVKM. The length of the CDR3 is 14 residues. For the CDR3, the DNA is TGTGCCAGCAGTTTGGGGGGCCGGCACACTGAAGCTTTCTTT. The encoded protein is CASSLGGRHTEAFF. Full variable domain (outside the CDR3, taken from reference TRBV28 and TRBJ1-1): DVKVTQSSRYLVKRTGEKVFLECVQDMDHENMFWYRQDPGLGLRLIYFSYDVKMKEKGDIPEGYSVSREKKERFSLILESASTNQTSMYLCASSLGGRHTEAFFGQGTRLTVV.

V usage is TRBV2 and J usage is TRBJ2-7; 10 nucleotides agree with TRBD1. Per the germline V gene, CDR1 is SNHLY and CDR2 is FYNNEI. Trimming took 3 bases from V and 3 from J; bases not matched to a gene: 5. This CDR3 region has 15 residues. The CDR3: CASSDLGQGNYEQYF. In nucleotides, the CDR3 is TGTGCCAGCAGTGACCTGGGACAGGGGAACTACGAGCAGTACTTC. Full variable domain (rest looked up from reference TRBV2 and TRBJ2-7): EPEVTQTPSHQVTQMGQEVILRCVPISNHLYFYWYRQILGQKVEFLVSFYNNEISEKSEIFDDQFSVERPDGSNFTLKIRSTKLEDSAMYFCASSDLGQGNYEQYFGPGTRLTVT.

This chain connects TRBV7-2 to TRBJ1-5, with TRBD1 identical over 9 bases. Germline V gene lookup returns CDR1 SGHTA and CDR2 FQGNSA. CDR3 size: 14 residues. The ends lost 8 bases at V and 5 bases at J; junction bases unmatched: 7. DNA of the CDR3: TGTGCCAGCCACGCGGGACAGGGCCATCAGCCCCAGCATTTT. It yields the protein CASHAGQGHQPQHF.